The 14 T cell receptor beta chains presented below share a single source sample, sequenced in a study of blood T cell repertoires in COVID-19. Produced via immunoSEQ multiplex PCR; TCRdb's table is partial and in-frame only. The sample holds 200,000 to 300,000 clones, 85% to 90% seen once. Sequenced material: PBMCs or T cells enriched from blood (not recorded which). These receptors were taken from a man over 45 who had been exposed to COVID-19.

The chain carries TRBV5-1 and TRBJ1-4; tentatively, D is TRBD1 (6 bases). V lost 0 bases, J lost 8 bases, and 11 bases lay in between. The CDR3 is 14 amino acids. CDR1 and CDR2 (germline): SGHRS, YFSETQ. CDR3 nucleotides: TGCGCCAGCAGCTTGGAACAGGGTTACGAAAAACTGTTTTTT. Translating gives CASSLEQGYEKLFF.

The V and J genes are TRBV30 and TRBJ2-4, with D tentatively TRBD2 (5 bases). Germline CDR1 and CDR2: GTSNPN and SVGIG (reference sequence). The V gene lost 0 bases and the J gene lost 5 bases, with 11 bases spanning the gap. The CDR3 runs 14 residues. The CDR3 reads CAWSVGGRENIQYF. CDR3 DNA sequence: TGTGCCTGGAGTGTGGGCGGGCGGGAAAACATTCAGTACTTC.

V usage is TRBV5-1 and J usage is TRBJ1-1; D unclear. CDR3 length equals 15 residues. Germline values: CDR1 SGHRS, CDR2 YFSETQ. The germline V and J ends were trimmed by 1 base and 5 bases, with 15 bases remaining between them. This chain's CDR3 is CASSLYGSLETEAFF. CDR3 in DNA: TGCGCCAGCAGCTTGTACGGGTCTTTGGAAACTGAAGCTTTCTTT.

This chain joins TRBV11-2 and TRBJ1-5, with a weak D call TRBD1 (5 bases). The CDR3 is 15 amino acids. Germline assignment: CDR1 SGHAT and CDR2 FQNNGV. Deletions cut 1 base from V and 6 bases from J, with 13 bases between. CDR3 sequence reads: CASSLAPTEAQPQHF. The CDR3 DNA sequence: TGTGCCAGCAGCTTAGCCCCGACAGAGGCTCAGCCCCAGCATTTT.

This clone came up a few times. This chain uses TRBV4-1 with TRBJ1-1, with 7 bases lining up with TRBD1. Trimming cost V 1 base and J 1 base; bases outside gene matches: 3. The CDR3 loop spans 15 amino acids. Germline CDR1 MGHRA, CDR2 YSYEKL. The CDR3 DNA reads TGCGCCAGCAGCCAAGCCGGACAGGCGAACACTGAAGCTTTCTTT. Amino acid sequence: CASSQAGQANTEAFF.

The chain carries TRBV7-3 and TRBJ2-1, with a possible D match to TRBD2 (5 bases). Germline V CDR1 and CDR2: SGHTA, FQGTGA. This CDR3 spans 15 amino acids. Trimming left V 5 bases short and J 5 bases short, with 16 bases between. CDR3 bases: TGTGCCAGCAGCCCGCGGGCCGCAAAGGACAATGAGCAGTTCTTC. Translation: CASSPRAAKDNEQFF.

The rearrangement uses TRBV19 and TRBJ2-3, with 8 bases fitting TRBD2. Per the germline V gene, CDR1 is LNHDA and CDR2 is SQIVND (reference sequence). Trimming at V came to 3 bases and at J to 4 bases, leaving 12 bases not matched to a gene. The CDR3 is made up of 17 amino acids. CDR3 in DNA: TGTGCCAGTAGTATCCGTTGGGCGGGAGGTAGTTCAGATACGCAGTATTTT. It translates to CASSIRWAGGSSDTQYF.

The chain employs TRBV11-2 and TRBJ1-1; TRBD1 matches 9 bases. Germline CDR1 is SGHAT and CDR2 is FQNNGV. This CDR3 contains 13 residues. V trimming: 5 bases; J trimming: 7 bases; junction bases outside the gene matches: 5. The CDR3 region is CASSPDRGREAFF. CDR3 bases: TGTGCCAGCAGCCCGGACAGGGGCCGTGAAGCTTTCTTT.

V is TRBV11-2 and J is TRBJ1-1; D is ambiguous. This CDR3 has 12 residues. Germline lookup yields CDR1 SGHAT and CDR2 FQNNGV. V dropped 5 bases and J dropped 4 bases, with 8 bases sitting between them. This CDR3 reads CASSLYGTEAFF. CDR3 nucleotide sequence: TGTGCCAGCAGCCTATATGGCACTGAAGCTTTCTTT.

The J gene is TRBJ2-2, the V gene TRBV28, with D hard to call. CDR1 and CDR2 from the germline V gene are MDHEN and SYDVKM. The CDR3 extends over 14 amino acids. Trimming left V 5 bases short and J 4 bases short, with 11 bases between. The CDR3 bases are TGTGCCAGCAGTCCCTTAGGCGGCACCGGGGAGCTGTTTTTT. It encodes CASSPLGGTGELFF.

This clone was observed once. V gene TRBV19 combines with J gene TRBJ1-5, with TRBD1 matching over 9 bases. Germline-derived CDR1 and CDR2 are LNHDA and SQIVND (reference sequence). J lost 6 bases, V lost 6 bases, and 12 bases had no gene match. The CDR3 totals 16 residues. This CDR3 reads CASSRIRDRDSQPQHF. The CDR3 bases are TGTGCCAGTAGCCGAATCCGGGACAGGGATAGTCAGCCCCAGCATTTT.

This chain connects TRBV27 to TRBJ2-5; weak D call: TRBD1 (5 bases). V dropped 3 bases and J dropped 1 base, with 12 bases sitting between them. The CDR3 runs 15 residues. Germline loops: CDR1 MNHEY, CDR2 SMNVEV (reference sequence). CDR3 amino acids: CASSLGPGFQETQYF. The CDR3 DNA follows: TGTGCCAGCAGTTTGGGCCCAGGGTTCCAAGAGACCCAGTACTTC.

V and J are TRBV19 and TRBJ1-3, with a possible D match to TRBD1 (6 bases). The CDR3 totals 15 residues. Between the trimmed V and J ends, which lost 1 base and 6 bases, there was a span of 13 bases. CDR1 is LNHDA and CDR2 is SQIVND in the germline V gene (reference sequence). CDR3 protein: CASSIGQAPTNTIYF. As DNA, the CDR3 is TGTGCCAGTAGTATAGGACAGGCGCCAACAAACACCATATATTTT.

This chain links TRBV9 with TRBJ2-1; TRBD1 might be the D (6 bases). This CDR3 comprises 14 residues. CDR1 is SGDLS and CDR2 is YYNGEE in the germline V gene. The V and J ends lost 3 bases and 2 bases respectively, with 9 bases between them. DNA of the CDR3: TGTGCCAGCAGCGGTACAGGGACCTACAATGAGCAGTTCTTC. It encodes CASSGTGTYNEQFF.